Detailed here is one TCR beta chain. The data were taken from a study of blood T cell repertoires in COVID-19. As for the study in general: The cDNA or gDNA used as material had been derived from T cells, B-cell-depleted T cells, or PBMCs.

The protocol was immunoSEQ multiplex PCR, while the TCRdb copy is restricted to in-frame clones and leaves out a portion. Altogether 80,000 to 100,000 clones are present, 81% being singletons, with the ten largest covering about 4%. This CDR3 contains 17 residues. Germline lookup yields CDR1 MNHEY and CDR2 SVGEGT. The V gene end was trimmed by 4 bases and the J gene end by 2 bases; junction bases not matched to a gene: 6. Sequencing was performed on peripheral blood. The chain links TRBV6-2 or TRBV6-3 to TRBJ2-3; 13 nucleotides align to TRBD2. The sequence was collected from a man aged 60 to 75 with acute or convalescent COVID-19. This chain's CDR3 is CASSSGTSGAITDTQYF. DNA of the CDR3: TGTGCCAGCAGTTCCGGGACTAGCGGGGCGATCACAGATACGCAGTATTTT.